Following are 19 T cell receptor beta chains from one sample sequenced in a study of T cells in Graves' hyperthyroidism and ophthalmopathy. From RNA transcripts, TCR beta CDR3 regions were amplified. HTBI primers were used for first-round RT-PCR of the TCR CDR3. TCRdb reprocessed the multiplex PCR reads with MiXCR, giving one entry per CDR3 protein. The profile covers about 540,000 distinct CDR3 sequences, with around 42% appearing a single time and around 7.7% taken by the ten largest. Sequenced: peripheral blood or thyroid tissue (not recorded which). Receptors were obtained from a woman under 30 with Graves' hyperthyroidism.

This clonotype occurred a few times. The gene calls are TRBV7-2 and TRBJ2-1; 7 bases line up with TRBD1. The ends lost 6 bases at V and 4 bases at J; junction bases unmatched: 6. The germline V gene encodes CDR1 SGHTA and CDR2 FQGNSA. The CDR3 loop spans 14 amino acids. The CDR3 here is CASSPGQLYNEQFF. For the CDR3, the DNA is TGTGCCAGCAGTCCGGGACAGCTTTACAATGAGCAGTTCTTC.

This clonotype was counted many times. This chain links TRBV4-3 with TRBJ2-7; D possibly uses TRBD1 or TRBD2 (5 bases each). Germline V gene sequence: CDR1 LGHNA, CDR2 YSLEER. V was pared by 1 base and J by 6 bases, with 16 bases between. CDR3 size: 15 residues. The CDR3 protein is CASSQGWYTGGEQYF. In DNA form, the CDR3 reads TGCGCCAGCAGCCAAGGTTGGTACACAGGAGGCGAGCAGTACTTC.

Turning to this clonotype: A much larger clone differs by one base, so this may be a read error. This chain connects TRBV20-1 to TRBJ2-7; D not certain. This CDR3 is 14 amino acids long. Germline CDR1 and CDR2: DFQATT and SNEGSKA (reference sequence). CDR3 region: CSARLFSGSYGQYF. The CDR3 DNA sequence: TGCAGTGCTAGGCTATTTTCGGGCTCCTACGGGCAGTACTTC.

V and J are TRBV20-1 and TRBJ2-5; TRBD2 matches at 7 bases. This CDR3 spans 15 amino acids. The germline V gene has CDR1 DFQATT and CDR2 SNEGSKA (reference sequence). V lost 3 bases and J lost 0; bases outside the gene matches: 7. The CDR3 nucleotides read TGCAGTGCTAGTTCCCGGGGAGGGGACCAAGAGACCCAGTACTTC. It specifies CSASSRGGDQETQYF.

The CDR3 coding sequence is TGTGCCAGCAGTTTGACAGGGGATGACACTGAAGCTTTCTTT. This sequence encodes CASSLTGDDTEAFF. The chain combines TRBV7-3 with TRBJ1-1; TRBD1 agrees at 8 bases. V was clipped by 6 bases and J by 3 bases; unmatched bases: 6. In germline, CDR1 is SGHTA, CDR2 FQGTGA. The CDR3 consists of 14 residues.

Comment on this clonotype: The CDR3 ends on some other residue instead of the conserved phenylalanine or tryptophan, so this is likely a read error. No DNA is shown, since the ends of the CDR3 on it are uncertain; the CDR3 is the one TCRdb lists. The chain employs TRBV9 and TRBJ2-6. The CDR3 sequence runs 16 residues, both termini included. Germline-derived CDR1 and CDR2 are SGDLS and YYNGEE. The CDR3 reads CASSVNDFSGANVLVL.

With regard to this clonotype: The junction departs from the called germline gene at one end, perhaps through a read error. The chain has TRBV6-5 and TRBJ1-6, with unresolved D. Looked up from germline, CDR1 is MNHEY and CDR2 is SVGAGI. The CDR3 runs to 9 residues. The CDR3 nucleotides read TGTGCCAGCAGTGAAGCAGGAGGGTTT. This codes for CASSEAGGF.

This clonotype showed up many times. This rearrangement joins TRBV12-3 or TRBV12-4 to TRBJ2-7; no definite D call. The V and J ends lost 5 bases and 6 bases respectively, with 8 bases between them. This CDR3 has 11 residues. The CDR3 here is CASSMRGEQYF. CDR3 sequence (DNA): TGTGCCAGCAGTATGAGAGGCGAGCAGTACTTC.

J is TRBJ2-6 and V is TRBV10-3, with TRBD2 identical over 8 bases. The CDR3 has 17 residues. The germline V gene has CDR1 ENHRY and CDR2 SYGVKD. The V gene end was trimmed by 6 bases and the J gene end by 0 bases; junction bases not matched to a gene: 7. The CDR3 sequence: CAISATSGSSGANVLTF. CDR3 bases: TGTGCCATCAGCGCAACTAGCGGCTCCTCTGGGGCCAACGTCCTGACTTTC.

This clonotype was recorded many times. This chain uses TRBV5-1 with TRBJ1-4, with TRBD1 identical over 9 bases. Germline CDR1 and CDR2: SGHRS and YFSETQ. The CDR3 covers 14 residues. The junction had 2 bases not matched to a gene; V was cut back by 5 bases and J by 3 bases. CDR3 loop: CASRDRGANEKLFF. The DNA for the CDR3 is TGCGCCAGCAGGGACAGGGGAGCTAATGAAAAACTGTTTTTT.

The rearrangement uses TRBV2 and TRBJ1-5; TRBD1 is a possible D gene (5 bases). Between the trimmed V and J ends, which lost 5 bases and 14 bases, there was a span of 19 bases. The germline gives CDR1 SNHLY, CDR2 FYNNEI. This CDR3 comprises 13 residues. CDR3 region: CASSSGRDGYEHF. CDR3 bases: TGTGCCAGCAGTTCAGGGCGGGATGGTTACGAGCATTTT. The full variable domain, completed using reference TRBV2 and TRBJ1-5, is EPEVTQTPSHQVTQMGQEVILRCVPISNHLYFYWYRQILGQKVEFLVSFYNNEISEKSEIFDDQFSVERPDGSNFTLKIRSTKLEDSAMYFCASSSGRDGYEHFGDGTRLSIL.

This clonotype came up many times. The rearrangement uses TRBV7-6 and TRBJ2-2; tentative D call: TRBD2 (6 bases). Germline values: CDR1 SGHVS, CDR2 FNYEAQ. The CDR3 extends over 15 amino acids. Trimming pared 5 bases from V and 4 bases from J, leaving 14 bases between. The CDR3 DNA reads TGTGCCAGCAGCGCACTCGGGGGATCCACCGGGGAGCTGTTTTTT. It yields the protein CASSALGGSTGELFF.

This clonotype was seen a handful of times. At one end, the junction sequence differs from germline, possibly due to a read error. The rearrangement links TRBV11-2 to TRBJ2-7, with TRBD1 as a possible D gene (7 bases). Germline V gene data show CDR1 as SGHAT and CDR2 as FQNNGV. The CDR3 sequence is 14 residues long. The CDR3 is CAGSPGGSSYEQYF. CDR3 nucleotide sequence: TGTGCCGGCAGCCCAGGGGGGTCCTCCTACGAGCAGTACTTC.

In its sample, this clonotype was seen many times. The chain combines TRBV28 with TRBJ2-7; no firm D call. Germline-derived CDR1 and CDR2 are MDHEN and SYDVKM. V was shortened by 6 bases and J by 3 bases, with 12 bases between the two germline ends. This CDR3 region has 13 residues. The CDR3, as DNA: TGTGCCAGCAGAGGTGACACAGACTACGAGCAGTACTTC. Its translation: CASRGDTDYEQYF.

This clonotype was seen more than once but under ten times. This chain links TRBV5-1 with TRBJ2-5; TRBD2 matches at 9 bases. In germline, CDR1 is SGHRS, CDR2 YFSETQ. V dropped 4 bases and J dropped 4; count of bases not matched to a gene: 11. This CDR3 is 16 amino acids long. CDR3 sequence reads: CASSTGLAGLAETQYF. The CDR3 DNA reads TGCGCCAGCAGCACGGGACTAGCTGGCTTGGCAGAGACCCAGTACTTC.

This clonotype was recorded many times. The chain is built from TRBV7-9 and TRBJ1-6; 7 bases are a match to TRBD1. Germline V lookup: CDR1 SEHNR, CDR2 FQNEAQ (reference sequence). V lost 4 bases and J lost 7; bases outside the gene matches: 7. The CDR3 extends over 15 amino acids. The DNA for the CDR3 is TGTGCCAGCAGCTCACCTAGGGGGCAGAATTCACCCCTCCACTTT. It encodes CASSSPRGQNSPLHF.

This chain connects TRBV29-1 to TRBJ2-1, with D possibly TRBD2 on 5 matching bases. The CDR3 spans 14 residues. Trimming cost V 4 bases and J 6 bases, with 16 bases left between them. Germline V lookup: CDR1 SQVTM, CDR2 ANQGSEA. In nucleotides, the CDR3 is TGCAGCGTTGTCTCTGGATTTGCGGGCAATGAGCAGTTCTTC. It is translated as CSVVSGFAGNEQFF.

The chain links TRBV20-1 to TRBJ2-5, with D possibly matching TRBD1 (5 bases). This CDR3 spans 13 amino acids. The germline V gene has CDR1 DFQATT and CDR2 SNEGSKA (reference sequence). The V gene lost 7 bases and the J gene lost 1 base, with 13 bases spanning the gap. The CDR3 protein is CSVSRAFQETQYF. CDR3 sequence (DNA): TGCAGTGTGTCCAGGGCCTTCCAAGAGACCCAGTACTTC.

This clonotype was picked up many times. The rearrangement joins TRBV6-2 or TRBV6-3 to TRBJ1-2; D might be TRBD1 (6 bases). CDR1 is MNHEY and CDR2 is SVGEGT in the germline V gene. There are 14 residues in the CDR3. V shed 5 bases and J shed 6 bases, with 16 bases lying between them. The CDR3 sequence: CASSATTGSHGYTF. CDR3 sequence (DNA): TGTGCCAGCAGTGCGACGACAGGTAGTCATGGCTACACCTTC.